The source of this T cell receptor (beta chain) is a study of T cells in Graves' hyperthyroidism and ophthalmopathy. Regarding the study as a whole: Ophthalmopathy onset followed model prediction by a median approximately seven months.

The CDR3 loop spans 16 amino acids. V shed 3 bases and J 3 bases; nucleotides not matched to a gene: 5. Looked up from germline, CDR1 is SNHLY and CDR2 is FYNNEI. On this clonotype itself: The antigen remains undetermined.

What was amplified from RNA transcripts were TCR beta CDR3 regions. The HTBI primer set was used in a first-round RT-PCR of the TCR CDR3. TCRdb redid the calling of the multiplex PCR reads with MiXCR, one entry per CDR3 protein. The sample records 550,000 to 700,000 distinct CDR3 sequences, 46% being singletons. This sequence was found in an adult woman with Graves' disease, either hyperthyroidism or ophthalmopathy (not recorded which). Sequencing was performed on peripheral blood or thyroid tissue (not recorded which). The chain is built from TRBV2 and TRBJ2-5; 12 bases fit TRBD2. The CDR3 sequence: CASSDPTSGSEETQYF. The CDR3 coding sequence is TGTGCCAGCAGTGATCCGACTAGCGGGAGTGAAGAGACCCAGTACTTC.